Listed below are T cell receptor beta chains from one sample, sequenced in a study of tumor and adjacent non-tumor tissue in lung cancer. TCRdb fed the multiplex PCR reads into MiXCR, producing one record per CDR3 protein. The data show about 75,000 distinct CDR3 sequences, 60% to 85% seen once. Source material: lung tumor tissue. The receptors originated from a woman aged 45-60 years with non-small cell lung cancer. Both conserved end residues are trimmed from each CDR3.

J gene: TRBJ2-3
V gene: TRBV6-1
CDR3 protein: ASSELVGGKDTRY

J gene: TRBJ2-1
V gene: TRBV11-2
CDR3 protein: ASSFISADNKQF

J gene: TRBJ2-1
V gene: TRBV11-2
CDR3 protein: VSRGERERGYNEQF

J gene: TRBJ2-7
V gene: TRBV5-4
CDR3 protein: ASSVAGGRAYEQY

J gene: TRBJ2-1
V gene: TRBV29-1
CDR3 protein: SAGDGVTGSNEQF

J gene: TRBJ2-7
V gene: TRBV12-3/TRBV12-4
CDR3 protein: ASSLMGVDLSKQY

J gene: TRBJ2-5
V gene: TRBV5-1
CDR3 protein: ASSSTGTSTRDQY

J gene: TRBJ1-4
V gene: TRBV4-1
CDR3 protein: ASSQARTGGEKLF

J gene: TRBJ2-5
V gene: TRBV10-3
CDR3 protein: AISEATLGHGVGETQY

J gene: TRBJ2-4
V gene: TRBV11-3
CDR3 protein: ISSSTGEGGIQH

J gene: TRBJ2-6
V gene: TRBV20-1
CDR3 protein: SAKGLAGSSGANVLT

J gene: TRBJ2-7
V gene: TRBV4-2
CDR3 protein: ASSQEGLAGEDRYKQY

J gene: TRBJ2-7
V gene: TRBV10-3
CDR3 protein: AIGGINIYEQY

J gene: TRBJ2-1
V gene: TRBV7-9
CDR3 protein: ASSLVQLAGEKEQF

J gene: TRBJ2-5
V gene: TRBV18
CDR3 protein: ASSPPGLALQETQY

J gene: TRBJ2-3
V gene: TRBV4-1
CDR3 protein: AFTLRWGEGTDAQY

J gene: TRBJ1-1
V gene: TRBV29-1
CDR3 protein: SIGLISTEVF

J gene: TRBJ1-5
V gene: TRBV6-1
CDR3 protein: ASGLPRDLENQPQH

J gene: TRBJ1-1
V gene: TRBV11-2
CDR3 protein: VSSLGRGGGNTEAS

J gene: TRBJ2-1
V gene: TRBV4-1
CDR3 protein: ANSQPPGPAGNEQF

J gene: TRBJ2-1
V gene: TRBV14
CDR3 protein: ASCQIRVLYIEQF

J gene: TRBJ2-1
V gene: TRBV12-3/TRBV12-4
CDR3 protein: ASSPASGRGWNEQF

J gene: TRBJ2-7
V gene: TRBV6-5
CDR3 protein: VSSHMALAGAYEQY

J gene: TRBJ2-1
V gene: TRBV6-2/TRBV6-3
CDR3 protein: ASCYSIRHEQS

J gene: TRBJ2-7
V gene: TRBV5-6
CDR3 protein: ASSPYDRFYYEQY

J gene: TRBJ2-7
V gene: TRBV30
CDR3 protein: AWSKMGAGRNEQY

J gene: TRBJ2-1
V gene: TRBV5-1
CDR3 protein: ASSPNSGIESYNEQL

J gene: TRBJ2-1
V gene: TRBV11-2
CDR3 protein: TSTTGPWNEQF

J gene: .
V gene: TRBV4-1
CDR3 protein: TSSQEQAHSDQPQY

J gene: TRBJ2-7
V gene: TRBV11-2
CDR3 protein: PSNLTWGSSYGQY

J gene: TRBJ2-1
V gene: TRBV14
CDR3 protein: VSRQDSASGRFGEQF

J gene: TRBJ2-2
V gene: TRBV30
CDR3 protein: AWSVSNTHSGELF

J gene: TRBJ2-5
V gene: TRBV12-3/TRBV12-4
CDR3 protein: TSSLAYQETQY

J gene: TRBJ1-4
V gene: TRBV28
CDR3 protein: ARSLSLIQSGKLF

J gene: TRBJ2-7
V gene: TRBV11-3
CDR3 protein: ASNRGNGEQY

J gene: TRBJ2-1
V gene: TRBV4-1
CDR3 protein: ASSQPRGLAGNEQF

J gene: TRBJ1-6
V gene: TRBV6-5
CDR3 protein: ASSYSRGDSPFH

J gene: TRBJ2-7
V gene: TRBV6-6
CDR3 protein: ASITQPGTSGYVWY

J gene: TRBJ1-1
V gene: TRBV6-1
CDR3 protein: ASSRGVTGEYTEAF

J gene: TRBJ2-1
V gene: TRBV11-2
CDR3 protein: AGNLGNEQF

J gene: TRBJ2-2
V gene: TRBV6-4
CDR3 protein: ASSDGSSGHIDTGELF

J gene: TRBJ2-1
V gene: TRBV6-2/TRBV6-3
CDR3 protein: VSSLAPYSEQF

J gene: TRBJ2-1
V gene: TRBV29-1
CDR3 protein: SIEDERGLYNEQF

J gene: TRBJ1-2
V gene: TRBV28
CDR3 protein: ARSQPRAGYT

J gene: TRBJ2-1
V gene: TRBV11-2
CDR3 protein: ASSLEFSGIHEQF